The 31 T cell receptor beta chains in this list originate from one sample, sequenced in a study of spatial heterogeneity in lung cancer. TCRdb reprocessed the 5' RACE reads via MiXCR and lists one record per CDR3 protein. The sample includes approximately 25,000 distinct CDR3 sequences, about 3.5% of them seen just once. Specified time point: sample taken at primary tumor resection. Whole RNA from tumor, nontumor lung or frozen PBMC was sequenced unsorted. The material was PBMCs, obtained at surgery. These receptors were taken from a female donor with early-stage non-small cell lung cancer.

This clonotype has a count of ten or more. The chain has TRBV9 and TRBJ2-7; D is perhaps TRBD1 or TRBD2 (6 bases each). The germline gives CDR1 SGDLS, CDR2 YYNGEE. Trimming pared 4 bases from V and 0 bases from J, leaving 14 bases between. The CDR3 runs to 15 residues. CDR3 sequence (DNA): TGTGCCAGCAGCCCCGAGGGGGGCGCCTCCTACGAGCAGTACTTC. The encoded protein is CASSPEGGASYEQYF.

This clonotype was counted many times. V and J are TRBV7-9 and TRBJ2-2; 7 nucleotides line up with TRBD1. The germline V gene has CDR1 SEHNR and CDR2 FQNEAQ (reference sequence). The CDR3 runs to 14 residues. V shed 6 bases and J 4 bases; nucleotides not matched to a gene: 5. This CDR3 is CASRQTGFTGELFF. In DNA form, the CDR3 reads TGTGCCAGCAGGCAGACAGGGTTCACCGGGGAGCTGTTTTTT.

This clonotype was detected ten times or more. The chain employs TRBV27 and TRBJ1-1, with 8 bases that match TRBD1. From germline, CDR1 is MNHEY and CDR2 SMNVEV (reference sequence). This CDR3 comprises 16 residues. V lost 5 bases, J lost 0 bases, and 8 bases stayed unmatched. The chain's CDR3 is CASSPGQEILNTEAFF. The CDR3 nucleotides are TGTGCCAGCAGTCCGGGACAGGAAATCCTGAACACTGAAGCTTTCTTT.

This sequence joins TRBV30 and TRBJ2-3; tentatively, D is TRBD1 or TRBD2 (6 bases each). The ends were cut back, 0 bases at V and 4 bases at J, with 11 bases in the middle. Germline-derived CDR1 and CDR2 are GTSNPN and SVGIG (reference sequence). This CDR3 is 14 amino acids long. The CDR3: CAWSVQGRSDTQYF. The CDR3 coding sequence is TGTGCCTGGAGTGTGCAGGGGAGGTCAGATACGCAGTATTTT.

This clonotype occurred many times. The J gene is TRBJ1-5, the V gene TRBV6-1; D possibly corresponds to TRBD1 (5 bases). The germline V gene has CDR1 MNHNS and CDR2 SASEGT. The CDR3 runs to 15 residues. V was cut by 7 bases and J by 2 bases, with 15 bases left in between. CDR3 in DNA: TGTGCCAGCACGGACATCAGCTTAGGCAATCAGCCCCAGCATTTT. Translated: CASTDISLGNQPQHF.

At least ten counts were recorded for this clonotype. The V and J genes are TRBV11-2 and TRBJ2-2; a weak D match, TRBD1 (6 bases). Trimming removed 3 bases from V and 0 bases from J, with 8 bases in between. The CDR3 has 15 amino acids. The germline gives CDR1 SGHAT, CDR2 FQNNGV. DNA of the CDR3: TGTGCCAGCAGCTTGGGACACTCGAACACCGGGGAGCTGTTTTTT. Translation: CASSLGHSNTGELFF.

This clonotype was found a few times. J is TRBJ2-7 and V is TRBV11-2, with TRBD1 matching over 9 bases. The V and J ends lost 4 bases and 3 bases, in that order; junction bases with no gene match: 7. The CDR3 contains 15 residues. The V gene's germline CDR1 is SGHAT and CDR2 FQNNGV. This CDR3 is CASSYAGTGIYEQYF. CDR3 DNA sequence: TGTGCCAGCAGCTATGCCGGGACAGGGATCTACGAGCAGTACTTC.

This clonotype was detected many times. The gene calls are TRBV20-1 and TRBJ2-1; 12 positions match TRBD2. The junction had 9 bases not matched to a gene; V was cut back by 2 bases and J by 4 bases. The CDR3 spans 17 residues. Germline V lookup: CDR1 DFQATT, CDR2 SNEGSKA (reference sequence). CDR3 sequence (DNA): TGCAGTGCTAGAAAGCGCGGACTAGCGGGAACTTACAATGAGCAGTTCTTC. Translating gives CSARKRGLAGTYNEQFF.

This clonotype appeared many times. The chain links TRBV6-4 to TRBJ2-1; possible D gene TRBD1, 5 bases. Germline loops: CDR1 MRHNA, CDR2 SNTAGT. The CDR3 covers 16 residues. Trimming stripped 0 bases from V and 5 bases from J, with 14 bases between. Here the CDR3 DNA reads TGTGCCAGCAGTGACTCTTACAGGAAGCCGCACAATGAGCAGTTCTTC. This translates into CASSDSYRKPHNEQFF.

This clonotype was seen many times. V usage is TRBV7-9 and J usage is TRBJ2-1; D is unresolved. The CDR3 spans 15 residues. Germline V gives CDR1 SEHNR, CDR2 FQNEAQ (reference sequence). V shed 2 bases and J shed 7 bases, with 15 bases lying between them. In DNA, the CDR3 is TGTGCCAGCAGCTTACCGGCAGGTCGGAAAAATGAGCAGTTCTTC. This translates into CASSLPAGRKNEQFF.

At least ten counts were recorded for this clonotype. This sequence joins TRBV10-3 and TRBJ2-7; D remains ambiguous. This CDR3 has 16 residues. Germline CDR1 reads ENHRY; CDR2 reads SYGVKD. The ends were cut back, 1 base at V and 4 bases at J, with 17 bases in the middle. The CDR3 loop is CAISEYPGLSEYEQYF. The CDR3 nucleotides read TGTGCCATCAGTGAGTACCCAGGCTTGTCGGAGTACGAGCAGTACTTC.

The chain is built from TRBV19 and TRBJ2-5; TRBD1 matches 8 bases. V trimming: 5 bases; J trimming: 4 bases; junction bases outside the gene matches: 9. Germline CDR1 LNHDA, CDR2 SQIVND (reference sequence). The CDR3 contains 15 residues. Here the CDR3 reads CASSPGQGIGETQYF. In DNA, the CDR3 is TGTGCCAGTAGTCCAGGACAGGGAATCGGAGAGACCCAGTACTTC.

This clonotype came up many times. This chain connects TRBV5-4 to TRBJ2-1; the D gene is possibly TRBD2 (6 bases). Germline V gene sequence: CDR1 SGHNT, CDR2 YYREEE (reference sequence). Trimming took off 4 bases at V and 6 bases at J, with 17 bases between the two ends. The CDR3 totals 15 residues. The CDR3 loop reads CASSNRDSLLNEQFF. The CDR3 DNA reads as TGTGCCAGCAGCAACCGGGACTCCTTACTCAATGAGCAGTTCTTC. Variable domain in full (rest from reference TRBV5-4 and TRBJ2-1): ETGVTQSPTHLIKTRGQQVTLRCSSQSGHNTVSWYQQALGQGPQFIFQYYREEENGRGNFPPRFSGLQFPNYSSELNVNALELDDSALYLCASSNRDSLLNEQFFGPGTRLTVL.

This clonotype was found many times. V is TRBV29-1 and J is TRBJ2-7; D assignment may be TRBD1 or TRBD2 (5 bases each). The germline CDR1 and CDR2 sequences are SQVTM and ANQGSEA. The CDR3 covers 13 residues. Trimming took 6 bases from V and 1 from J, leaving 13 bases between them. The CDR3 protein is CSVELDRSYEQYF. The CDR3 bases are TGCAGCGTGGAACTAGACAGATCCTACGAGCAGTACTTC.

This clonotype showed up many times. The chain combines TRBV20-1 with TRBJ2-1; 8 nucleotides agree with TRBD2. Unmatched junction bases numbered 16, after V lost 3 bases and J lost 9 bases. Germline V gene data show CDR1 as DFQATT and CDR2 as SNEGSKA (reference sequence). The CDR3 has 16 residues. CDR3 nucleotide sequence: TGCAGTGCTAGTCTCCTCTCCGGACTAGCTTTTGGTGAGCAGTTCTTC. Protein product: CSASLLSGLAFGEQFF.

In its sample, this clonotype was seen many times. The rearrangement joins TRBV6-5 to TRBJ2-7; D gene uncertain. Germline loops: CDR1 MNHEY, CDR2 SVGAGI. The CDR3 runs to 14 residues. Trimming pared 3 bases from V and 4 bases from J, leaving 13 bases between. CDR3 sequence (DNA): TGTGCCAGCAGTTATACTATTCTCGGATACGAGCAGTACTTC. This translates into CASSYTILGYEQYF.

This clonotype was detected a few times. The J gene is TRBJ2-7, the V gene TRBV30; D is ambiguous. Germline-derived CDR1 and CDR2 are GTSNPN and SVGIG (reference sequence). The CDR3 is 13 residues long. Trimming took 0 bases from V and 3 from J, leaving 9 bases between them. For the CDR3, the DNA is TGTGCCTGGAGTGTTGCTTTCTACTACGAGCAGTACTTC. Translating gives CAWSVAFYYEQYF.

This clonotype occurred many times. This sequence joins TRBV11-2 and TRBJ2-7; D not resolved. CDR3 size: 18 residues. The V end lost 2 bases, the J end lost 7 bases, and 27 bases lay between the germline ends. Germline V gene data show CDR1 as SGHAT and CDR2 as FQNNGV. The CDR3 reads CASSLTTGYLENRYEQYF. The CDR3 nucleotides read TGTGCCAGCAGCTTAACTACCGGCTACCTCGAAAACCGCTATGAGCAGTACTTC. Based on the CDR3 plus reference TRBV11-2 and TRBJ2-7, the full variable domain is EAGVAQSPRYKIIEKRQSVAFWCNPISGHATLYWYQQILGQGPKLLIQFQNNGVVDDSQLPKDRFSAERLKGVDSTLKIQPAKLEDSAVYLCASSLTTGYLENRYEQYFGPGTRLTVT.

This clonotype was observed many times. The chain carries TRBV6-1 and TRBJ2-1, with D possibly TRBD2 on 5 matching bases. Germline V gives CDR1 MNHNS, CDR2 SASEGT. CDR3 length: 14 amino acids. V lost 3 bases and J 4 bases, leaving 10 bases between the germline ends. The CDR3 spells CASSDAGGYNEQFF. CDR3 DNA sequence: TGTGCCAGCAGTGATGCCGGAGGATACAATGAGCAGTTCTTC.

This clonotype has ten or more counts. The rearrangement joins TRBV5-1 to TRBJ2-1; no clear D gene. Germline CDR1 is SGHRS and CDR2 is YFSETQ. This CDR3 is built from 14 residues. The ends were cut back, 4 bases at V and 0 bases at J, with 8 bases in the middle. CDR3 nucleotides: TGCGCCAGCAGCCCAGGAGACTCCTACAATGAGCAGTTCTTC. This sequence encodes CASSPGDSYNEQFF. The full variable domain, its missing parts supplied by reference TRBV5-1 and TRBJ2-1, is KAGVTQTPRYLIKTRGQQVTLSCSPISGHRSVSWYQQTPGQGLQFLFEYFSETQRNKGNFPGRFSGRQFSNSRSEMNVSTLELGDSALYLCASSPGDSYNEQFFGPGTRLTVL.

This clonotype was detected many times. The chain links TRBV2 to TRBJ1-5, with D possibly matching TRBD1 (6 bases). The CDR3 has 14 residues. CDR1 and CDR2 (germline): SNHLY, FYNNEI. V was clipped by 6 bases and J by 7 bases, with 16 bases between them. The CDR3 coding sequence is TGTGCCAGCAGCGAGCAGGGGATTTGGCAGCCCCAGCATTTT. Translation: CASSEQGIWQPQHF.

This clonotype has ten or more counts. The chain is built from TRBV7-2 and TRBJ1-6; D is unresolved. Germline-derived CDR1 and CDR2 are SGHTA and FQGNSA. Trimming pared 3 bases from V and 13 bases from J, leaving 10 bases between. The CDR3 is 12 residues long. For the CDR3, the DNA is TGTGCCAGCAGCTTTCCCCCTCTGCCCCTCCACTTT. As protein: CASSFPPLPLHF.

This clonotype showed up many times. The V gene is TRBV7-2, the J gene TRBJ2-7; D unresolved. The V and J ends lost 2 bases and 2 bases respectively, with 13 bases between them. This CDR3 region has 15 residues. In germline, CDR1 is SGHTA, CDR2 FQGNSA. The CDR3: CASSLIWDQTYEQYF. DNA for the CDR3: TGTGCCAGCAGCTTAATTTGGGATCAAACCTACGAGCAGTACTTC.

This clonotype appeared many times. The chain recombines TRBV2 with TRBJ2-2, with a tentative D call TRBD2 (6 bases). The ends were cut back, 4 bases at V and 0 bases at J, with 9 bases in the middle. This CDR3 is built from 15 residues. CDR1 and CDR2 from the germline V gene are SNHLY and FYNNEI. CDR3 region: CASSVGLTNTGELFF. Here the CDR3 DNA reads TGTGCCAGCAGTGTGGGACTCACGAACACCGGGGAGCTGTTTTTT.

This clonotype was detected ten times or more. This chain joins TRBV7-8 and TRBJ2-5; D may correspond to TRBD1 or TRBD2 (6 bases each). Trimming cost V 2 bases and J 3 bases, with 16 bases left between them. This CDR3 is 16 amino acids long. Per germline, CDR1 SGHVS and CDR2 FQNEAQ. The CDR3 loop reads CASSLTLGRGEETQYF. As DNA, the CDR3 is TGTGCCAGCAGCTTAACGCTTGGTAGGGGGGAAGAGACCCAGTACTTC.

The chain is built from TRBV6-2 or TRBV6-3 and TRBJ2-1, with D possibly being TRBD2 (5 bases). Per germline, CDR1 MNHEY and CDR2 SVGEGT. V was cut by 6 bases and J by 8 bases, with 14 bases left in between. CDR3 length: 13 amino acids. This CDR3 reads CASREGWAYEQFF. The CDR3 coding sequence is TGTGCCAGCAGAGAGGGTTGGGCCTATGAGCAGTTCTTC.

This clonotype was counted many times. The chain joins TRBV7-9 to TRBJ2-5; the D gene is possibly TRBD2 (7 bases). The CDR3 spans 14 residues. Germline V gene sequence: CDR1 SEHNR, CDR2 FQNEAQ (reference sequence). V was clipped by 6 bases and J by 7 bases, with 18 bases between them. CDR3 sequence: CASSQSGGDGTQYF. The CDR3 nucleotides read TGTGCCAGCAGTCAGTCGGGGGGCGATGGGACCCAGTACTTC.

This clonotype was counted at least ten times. CDR3 amino acids: CASKESNIDEQYF. As DNA, the CDR3 is TGCGCCAGCAAGGAGAGCAATATCGACGAGCAGTACTTC. This chain joins TRBV5-1 and TRBJ2-7; unclear D gene. Trimming shortened V by 6 bases and J by 5 bases, and 15 bases separated the two germline ends. CDR3 length: 13 residues. The germline CDR1 and CDR2 sequences are SGHRS and YFSETQ.

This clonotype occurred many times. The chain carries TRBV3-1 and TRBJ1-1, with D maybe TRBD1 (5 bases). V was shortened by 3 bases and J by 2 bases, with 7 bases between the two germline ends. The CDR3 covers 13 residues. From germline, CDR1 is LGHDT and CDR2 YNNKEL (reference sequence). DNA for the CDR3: TGTGCCAGCAGCCACAGGGAAAACACTGAAGCTTTCTTT. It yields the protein CASSHRENTEAFF.

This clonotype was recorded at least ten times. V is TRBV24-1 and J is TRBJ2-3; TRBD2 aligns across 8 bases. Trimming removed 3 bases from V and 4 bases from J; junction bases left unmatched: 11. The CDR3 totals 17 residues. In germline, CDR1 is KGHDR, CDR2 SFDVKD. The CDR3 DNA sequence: TGTGCCACCAGTGATCCGACGGGACTAGTTAATGCAGATACGCAGTATTTT. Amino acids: CATSDPTGLVNADTQYF.

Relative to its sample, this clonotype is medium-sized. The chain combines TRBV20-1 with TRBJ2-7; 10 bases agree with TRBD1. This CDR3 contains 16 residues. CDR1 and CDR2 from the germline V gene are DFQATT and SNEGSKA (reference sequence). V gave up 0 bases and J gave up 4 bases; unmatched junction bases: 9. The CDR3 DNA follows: TGCAGTGCTAGAGAAACCGGGACAGGGGTGGGGTACGAGCAGTACTTC. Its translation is CSARETGTGVGYEQYF.